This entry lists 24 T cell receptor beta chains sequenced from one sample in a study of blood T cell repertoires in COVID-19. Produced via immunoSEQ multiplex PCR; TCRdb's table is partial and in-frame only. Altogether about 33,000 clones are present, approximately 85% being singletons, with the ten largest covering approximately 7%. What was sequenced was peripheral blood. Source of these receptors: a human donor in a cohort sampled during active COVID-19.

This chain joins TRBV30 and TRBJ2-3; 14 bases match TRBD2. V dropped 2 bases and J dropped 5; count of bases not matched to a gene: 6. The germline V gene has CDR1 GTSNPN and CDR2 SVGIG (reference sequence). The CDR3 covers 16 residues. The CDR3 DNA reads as TGTGCCTGGAGTCCGACTAGCGGGAGGGCCGTAGATACGCAGTATTTT. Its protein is CAWSPTSGRAVDTQYF.

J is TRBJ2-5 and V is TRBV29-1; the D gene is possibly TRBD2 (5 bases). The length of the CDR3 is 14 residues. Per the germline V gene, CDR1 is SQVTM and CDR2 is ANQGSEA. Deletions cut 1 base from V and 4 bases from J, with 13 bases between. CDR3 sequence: CSVEAYPGSETQYF. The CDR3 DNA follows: TGCAGCGTTGAAGCTTACCCGGGGTCAGAGACCCAGTACTTC.

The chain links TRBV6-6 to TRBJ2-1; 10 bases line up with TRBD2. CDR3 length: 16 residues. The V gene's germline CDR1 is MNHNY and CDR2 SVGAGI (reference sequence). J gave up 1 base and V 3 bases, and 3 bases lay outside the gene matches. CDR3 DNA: TGTGCCAGCAGTTATGAACTAGCGGGGTCCTACAATGAGCAGTTCTTC. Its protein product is CASSYELAGSYNEQFF.

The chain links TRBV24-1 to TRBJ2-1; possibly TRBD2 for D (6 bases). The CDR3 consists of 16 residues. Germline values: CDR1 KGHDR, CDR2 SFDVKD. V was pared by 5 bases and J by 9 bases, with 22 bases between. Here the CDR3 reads CATSAPRLGSRIEQFF. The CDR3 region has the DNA TGTGCCACCAGTGCCCCCCGACTAGGAAGTCGGATTGAGCAGTTCTTC.

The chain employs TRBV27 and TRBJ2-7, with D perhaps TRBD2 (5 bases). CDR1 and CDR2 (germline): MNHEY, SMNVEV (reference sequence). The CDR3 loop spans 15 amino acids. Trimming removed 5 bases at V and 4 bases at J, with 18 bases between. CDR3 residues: CASSPSDWRAYEQYF. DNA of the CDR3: TGTGCCAGCAGTCCCTCGGACTGGCGGGCTTACGAGCAGTACTTC.

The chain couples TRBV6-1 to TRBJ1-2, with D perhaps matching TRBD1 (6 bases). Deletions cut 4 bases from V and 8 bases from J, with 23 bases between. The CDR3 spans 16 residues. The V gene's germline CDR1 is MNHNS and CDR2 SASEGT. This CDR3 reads CASSAGWDTPLRGYTF. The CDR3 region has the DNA TGTGCCAGCAGTGCCGGATGGGACACCCCCCTTCGGGGCTACACCTTC.

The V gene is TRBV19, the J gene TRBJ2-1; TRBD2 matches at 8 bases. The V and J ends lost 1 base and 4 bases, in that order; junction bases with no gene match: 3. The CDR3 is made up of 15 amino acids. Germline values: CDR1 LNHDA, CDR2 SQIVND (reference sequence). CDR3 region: CASSIVVAGYNEQFF. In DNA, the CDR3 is TGTGCCAGTAGTATAGTGGTAGCGGGATACAATGAGCAGTTCTTC.

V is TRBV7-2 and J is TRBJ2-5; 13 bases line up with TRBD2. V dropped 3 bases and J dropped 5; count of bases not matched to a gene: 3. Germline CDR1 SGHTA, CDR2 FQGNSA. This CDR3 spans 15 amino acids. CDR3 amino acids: CASSFGTSGTETQYF. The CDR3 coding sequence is TGTGCCAGCAGCTTCGGGACTAGCGGGACGGAGACCCAGTACTTC.

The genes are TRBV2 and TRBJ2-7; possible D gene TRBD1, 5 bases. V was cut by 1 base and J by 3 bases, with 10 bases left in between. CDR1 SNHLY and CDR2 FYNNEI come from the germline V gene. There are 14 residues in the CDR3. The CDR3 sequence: CASSEGTQIYEQYF. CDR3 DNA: TGTGCCAGCAGTGAAGGGACACAAATCTACGAGCAGTACTTC.

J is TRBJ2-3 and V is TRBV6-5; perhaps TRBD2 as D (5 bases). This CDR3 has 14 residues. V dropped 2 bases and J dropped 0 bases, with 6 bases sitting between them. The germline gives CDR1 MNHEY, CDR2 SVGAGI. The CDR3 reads CASSYGGSTDTQYF. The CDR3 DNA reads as TGTGCCAGCAGTTACGGCGGGAGCACAGATACGCAGTATTTT.

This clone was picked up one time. The CDR3 loop reads CASRFLREGQTGELFF. CDR3 nucleotides: TGTGCCAGCAGGTTTCTACGGGAGGGCCAGACCGGGGAGCTGTTTTTT. The V and J genes are TRBV11-1 and TRBJ2-2; 8 bases map to TRBD2. Trimming cost V 6 bases and J 5 bases; bases outside gene matches: 11. This CDR3 has 16 residues. Germline loops: CDR1 SGHAT, CDR2 FQDESV (reference sequence).

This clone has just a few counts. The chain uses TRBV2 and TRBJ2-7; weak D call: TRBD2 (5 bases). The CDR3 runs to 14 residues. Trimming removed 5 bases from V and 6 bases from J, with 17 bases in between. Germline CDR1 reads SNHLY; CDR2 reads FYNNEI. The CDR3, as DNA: TGTGCCAGCAGTCCCGGACTTAAGACTACCGAGCAGTACTTC. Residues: CASSPGLKTTEQYF. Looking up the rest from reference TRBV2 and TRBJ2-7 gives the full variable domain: EPEVTQTPSHQVTQMGQEVILRCVPISNHLYFYWYRQILGQKVEFLVSFYNNEISEKSEIFDDQFSVERPDGSNFTLKIRSTKLEDSAMYFCASSPGLKTTEQYFGPGTRLTVT.

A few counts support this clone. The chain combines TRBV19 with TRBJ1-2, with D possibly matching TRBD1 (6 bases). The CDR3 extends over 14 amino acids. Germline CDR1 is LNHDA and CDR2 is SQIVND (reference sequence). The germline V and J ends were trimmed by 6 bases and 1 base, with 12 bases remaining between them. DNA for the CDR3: TGTGCCAGTAGGGCCCCGGACAGTAACTATGGCTACACCTTC. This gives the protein CASRAPDSNYGYTF.

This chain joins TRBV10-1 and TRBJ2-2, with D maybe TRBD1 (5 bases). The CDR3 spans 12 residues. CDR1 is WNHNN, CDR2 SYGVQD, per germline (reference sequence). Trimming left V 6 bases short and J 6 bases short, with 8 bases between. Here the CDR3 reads CASRAGSGELFF. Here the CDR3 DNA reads TGCGCCAGCAGGGCAGGGTCCGGGGAGCTGTTTTTT.

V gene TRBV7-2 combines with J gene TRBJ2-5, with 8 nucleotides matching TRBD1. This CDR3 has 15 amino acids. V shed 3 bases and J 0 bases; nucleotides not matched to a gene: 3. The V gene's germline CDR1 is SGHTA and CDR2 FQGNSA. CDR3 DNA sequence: TGTGCCAGCAGCTTGGGACAGGTTTACCAAGAGACCCAGTACTTC. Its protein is CASSLGQVYQETQYF.

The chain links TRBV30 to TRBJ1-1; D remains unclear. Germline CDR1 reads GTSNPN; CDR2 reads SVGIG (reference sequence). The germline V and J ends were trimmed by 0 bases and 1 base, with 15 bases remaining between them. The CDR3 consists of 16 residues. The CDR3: CAWSVSHTFANTEAFF. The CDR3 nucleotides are TGTGCCTGGAGTGTATCCCACACCTTCGCGAACACTGAAGCTTTCTTT.

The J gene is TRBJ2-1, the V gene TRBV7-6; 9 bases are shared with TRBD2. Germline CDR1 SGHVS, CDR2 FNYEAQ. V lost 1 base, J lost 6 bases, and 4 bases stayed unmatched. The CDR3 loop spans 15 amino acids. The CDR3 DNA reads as TGTGCCAGCAGCTTAGGCCCTAGCGGGATCAATGAGCAGTTCTTC. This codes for CASSLGPSGINEQFF.

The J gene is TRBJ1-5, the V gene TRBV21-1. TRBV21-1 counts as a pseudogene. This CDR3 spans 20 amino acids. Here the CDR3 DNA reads TGTGCCAGCAGCAAAGAAGGGAACGGGAGGGGGCCGTATAGCAATCAGCCCCAGCATTTT. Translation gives CASSKEGNGRGPYSNQPQHF.

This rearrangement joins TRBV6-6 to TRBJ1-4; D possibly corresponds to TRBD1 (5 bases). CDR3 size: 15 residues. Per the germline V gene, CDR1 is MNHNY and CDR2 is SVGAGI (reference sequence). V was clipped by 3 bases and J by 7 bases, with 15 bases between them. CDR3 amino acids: CASSYTGEGGEKLFF. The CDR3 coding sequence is TGTGCCAGCAGTTATACAGGAGAAGGTGGTGAAAAACTGTTTTTT.

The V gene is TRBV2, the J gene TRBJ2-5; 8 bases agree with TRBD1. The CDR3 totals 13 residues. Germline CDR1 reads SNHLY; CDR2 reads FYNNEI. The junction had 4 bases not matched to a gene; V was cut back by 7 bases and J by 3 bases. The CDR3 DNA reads TGTGCCAGCAACCTACAGGGGGAAGAGACCCAGTACTTC. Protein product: CASNLQGEETQYF.

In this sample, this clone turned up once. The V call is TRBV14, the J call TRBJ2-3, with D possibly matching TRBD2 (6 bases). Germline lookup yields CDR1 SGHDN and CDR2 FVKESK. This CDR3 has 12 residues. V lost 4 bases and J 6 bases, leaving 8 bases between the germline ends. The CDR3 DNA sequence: TGTGCCAGCAGCCGAGGAGGGGATACGCAGTATTTT. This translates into CASSRGGDTQYF.

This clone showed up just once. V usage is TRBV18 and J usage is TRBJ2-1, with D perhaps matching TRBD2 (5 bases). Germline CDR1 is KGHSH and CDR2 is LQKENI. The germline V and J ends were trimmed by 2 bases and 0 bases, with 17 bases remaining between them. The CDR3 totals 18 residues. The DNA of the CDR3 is TGTGCCAGCTCACCAATGGGCGGGCTGCCGAGCTCCTACAATGAGCAGTTCTTC. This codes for CASSPMGGLPSSYNEQFF.

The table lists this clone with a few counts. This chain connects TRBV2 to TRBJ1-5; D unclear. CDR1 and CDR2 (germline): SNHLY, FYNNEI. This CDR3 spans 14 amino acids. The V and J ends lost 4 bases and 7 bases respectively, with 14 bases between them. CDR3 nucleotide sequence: TGTGCCAGCAGTGGGATCGACATCGCCCAGCCCCAGCATTTT. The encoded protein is CASSGIDIAQPQHF. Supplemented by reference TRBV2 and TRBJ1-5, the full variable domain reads EPEVTQTPSHQVTQMGQEVILRCVPISNHLYFYWYRQILGQKVEFLVSFYNNEISEKSEIFDDQFSVERPDGSNFTLKIRSTKLEDSAMYFCASSGIDIAQPQHFGDGTRLSIL.

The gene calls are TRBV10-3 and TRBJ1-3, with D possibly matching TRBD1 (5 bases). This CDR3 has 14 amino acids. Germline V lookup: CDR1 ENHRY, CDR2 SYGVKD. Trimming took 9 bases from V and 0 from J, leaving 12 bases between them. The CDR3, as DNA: TGTGCCATTACACTCGGGGGCTCTGGAAACACCATATATTTT. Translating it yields CAITLGGSGNTIYF.